The 16 T cell receptor beta chains listed next were all sequenced from one sample in a study of T cells after yellow fever vaccination. TCRdb re-derived calls from the 5' RACE reads in MiXCR, one entry per CDR3 protein. The repertoire has just over 250,000 distinct CDR3 sequences, around 4.9% of them found once; the top ten carry 2.5% to 4%. Material: CD4+ T cells sorted from PBMCs, obtained on the day of the yellow fever booster vaccination. These receptors all come from a man aged 18 to 35 who received the YFV17D yellow fever vaccine.

This clonotype was counted at least ten times. The chain employs TRBV6-6 and TRBJ2-4; no definite D call. From germline, CDR1 is MNHNY and CDR2 SVGAGI (reference sequence). V was cut by 5 bases and J by 2 bases, with 13 bases left in between. The length of the CDR3 is 15 residues. CDR3 protein: CASSGIGRSKNIQYF. CDR3 nucleotides: TGTGCCAGCAGTGGGATAGGGCGATCCAAAAACATTCAGTACTTC.

This clonotype was observed a handful of times. V and J are TRBV10-3 and TRBJ1-1, with D possibly TRBD1 on 5 matching bases. CDR3 length equals 13 residues. Trimming pared 10 bases from V and 1 base from J, leaving 13 bases between. Looked up from germline, CDR1 is ENHRY and CDR2 is SYGVKD. The DNA of the CDR3 is TGTGCCACGCACCCCACAGGGAACACTGAAGCTTTCTTT. Protein product: CATHPTGNTEAFF.

As regards this clonotype: A read error may account for a junction end that differs from germline. This chain uses TRBV9 with TRBJ2-1, with D possibly being TRBD1 (6 bases). The CDR3 spans 14 residues. Germline V gene lookup returns CDR1 SGDLS and CDR2 YYNGEE. The CDR3 nucleotides read TGTGCCAGCAGTGTAGACAGGAACAACAATGAGCAGTTCTTC. Its translation: CASSVDRNNNEQFF.

This clonotype has more than one count but fewer than ten. The chain joins TRBV7-9 to TRBJ2-1, with TRBD2 identical over 7 bases. Germline V gene lookup returns CDR1 SEHNR and CDR2 FQNEAQ (reference sequence). This CDR3 is 16 amino acids long. Unmatched junction bases numbered 10, after V lost 5 bases and J lost 3 bases. The CDR3 DNA follows: TGTGCCAGCAGCCCCAGGCCCAGCGGGGTCTACAATGAGCAGTTCTTC. Translation gives CASSPRPSGVYNEQFF.

The chain couples TRBV27 to TRBJ1-1, with no clear D. Germline CDR1 reads MNHEY; CDR2 reads SMNVEV (reference sequence). The CDR3 has 15 residues. V shed 7 bases and J shed 0 bases, with 15 bases lying between them. This chain's CDR3 is CASKPWSNLNTEAFF. In nucleotides, the CDR3 is TGTGCCAGCAAGCCGTGGTCTAACTTGAACACTGAAGCTTTCTTT.

There are many counts of this clonotype. This chain uses TRBV7-3 with TRBJ2-1; 16 nucleotides match TRBD2. Germline V CDR1 and CDR2: SGHTA, FQGTGA. CDR3 length: 17 residues. V lost 7 bases, J lost 9 bases, and 12 bases stayed unmatched. The CDR3 loop is CASKQKGTSGGAFEQFF. Here the CDR3 DNA reads TGTGCCAGCAAGCAAAAGGGGACTAGCGGGGGGGCCTTTGAGCAGTTCTTC.

This clonotype was seen only a few times. This chain links TRBV10-3 with TRBJ2-5; D is possibly TRBD1 or TRBD2 (5 bases each). The CDR3 covers 13 residues. Germline-derived CDR1 and CDR2 are ENHRY and SYGVKD. The V end lost 10 bases, the J end lost 5 bases, and 17 bases lay between the germline ends. The CDR3, as DNA: TGTGCCAGTCTACGGGGCTTCGCGGAGACCCAGTACTTC. Translating it yields CASLRGFAETQYF.

Only a few counts were recorded for this clonotype. This rearrangement joins TRBV20-1 to TRBJ2-2; 7 bases agree with TRBD1. Looked up from germline, CDR1 is DFQATT and CDR2 is SNEGSKA (reference sequence). The CDR3 contains 16 residues. The V gene end was trimmed by 3 bases and the J gene end by 1 base; junction bases not matched to a gene: 8. The CDR3 DNA is TGCAGTGCTAGGGTCCCCGGGACAGAGAACACCGGGGAGCTGTTTTTT. Translation gives CSARVPGTENTGELFF.

This clonotype was counted only a few times. The genes are TRBV10-3 and TRBJ2-3, with TRBD2 identical over 8 bases. V trimming: 10 bases; J trimming: 1 base; junction bases outside the gene matches: 7. From germline, CDR1 is ENHRY and CDR2 SYGVKD. The CDR3 runs 14 residues. This CDR3 is CASQPGGGTDTQYF. The CDR3 DNA reads as TGTGCCAGCCAGCCGGGGGGGGGCACAGATACGCAGTATTTT.

This sequence joins TRBV5-1 and TRBJ2-5; TRBD2 matches at 12 bases. The CDR3 length is 16 residues. Germline loops: CDR1 SGHRS, CDR2 YFSETQ. Trimming removed 3 bases from V and 2 bases from J; junction bases left unmatched: 5. The DNA for the CDR3 is TGCGCCAGCAGCTGGTCTAGCGGGGGGGCACAAGAGACCCAGTACTTC. Translating gives CASSWSSGGAQETQYF.

The chain couples TRBV7-2 to TRBJ1-2; D gene ambiguous. V dropped 3 bases and J dropped 2 bases, with 10 bases sitting between them. The CDR3 totals 14 residues. Germline-derived CDR1 and CDR2 are SGHTA and FQGNSA. This CDR3 reads CASSFFVTNYGYTF. The CDR3 bases are TGTGCCAGCAGCTTCTTTGTTACCAACTATGGCTACACCTTC. Together with reference TRBV7-2 and TRBJ1-2, the CDR3 gives the full variable domain: GAGVSQSPSNKVTEKGKDVELRCDPISGHTALYWYRQSLGQGLEFLIYFQGNSAPDKSGLPSDRFSAERTGGSVSTLTIQRTQQEDSAVYLCASSFFVTNYGYTFGSGTRLTVV.

This chain joins TRBV4-3 and TRBJ2-2; weak D call: TRBD1 (5 bases). The CDR3 sequence is 16 residues long. The germline CDR1 and CDR2 sequences are LGHNA and YSLEER. V was pared by 0 bases and J by 1 base, with 9 bases between. The CDR3 DNA sequence: TGCGCCAGCAGCCAAGATCAGGGCGGGAACACCGGGGAGCTGTTTTTT. Amino acids: CASSQDQGGNTGELFF.

This clonotype was counted ten times or more. V and J are TRBV12-3 or TRBV12-4 and TRBJ2-7; 7 bases match TRBD1. V lost 5 bases to trimming and J lost 6 bases; unmatched junction nucleotides: 10. This CDR3 spans 14 amino acids. DNA for the CDR3: TGTGCCAGCAGTCCGACAGGGCTGGTGGGCGAGCAGTACTTC. Its protein is CASSPTGLVGEQYF.

The chain employs TRBV7-2 and TRBJ2-2, with 9 bases that match TRBD2. The J segment lost 6 bases and the V segment lost 1 base, leaving 3 bases of the junction unmatched. From germline, CDR1 is SGHTA and CDR2 FQGNSA. The CDR3 consists of 15 residues. This chain's CDR3 is CASSLVAGGAGELFF. CDR3 DNA: TGTGCCAGCAGCTTAGTCGCGGGGGGGGCCGGGGAGCTGTTTTTT.

In its sample, this clonotype was seen many times. The V gene is TRBV4-1, the J gene TRBJ1-6; 7 nucleotides line up with TRBD1. The CDR3 is 14 amino acids. V was clipped by 7 bases and J by 9 bases; unmatched bases: 9. Germline-derived CDR1 and CDR2 are MGHRA and YSYEKL. In DNA, the CDR3 is TGCGCCAGCAAACCGACAGGGAAGGCTTCACCCCTCCACTTT. Amino acid sequence: CASKPTGKASPLHF.

This clonotype has ten or more counts. The chain carries TRBV7-6 and TRBJ2-2; D remains unclear. The CDR3 is made up of 14 amino acids. Per germline, CDR1 SGHVS and CDR2 FNYEAQ. V lost 1 base and J 4 bases, leaving 7 bases between the germline ends. The CDR3 here is CASSLDRFTGELFF. CDR3 coding DNA: TGTGCCAGCAGCTTAGACAGATTCACCGGGGAGCTGTTTTTT.